This TCR beta chain derives from a study of CD4 and CD8 cells across lung adenocarcinoma regions listed by TCRdb under 2018. Notes on the research overall: To look at intratumor heterogeneity in the T cell receptor repertoire, the study compared tumor centers against tumor margins.

CDR1 and CDR2, looked up from the germline V gene (reference sequence), are MNHEY and SMNVEV. Spanning cysteine to phenylalanine, the CDR3 consists of 15 amino acids. The read is trimmed to its CDR3 DNA, 45 bases read in frame from base 1. Clipping removes 6 bases from V and 0 bases from J, with 4 as the unmatched junction base count. Patients with localized lung adenocarcinoma, a subtype of non-small cell lung cancer, were used as donors. The samples were taken from the centers of localized lung adenocarcinomas. For TCR repertoire analysis, CD4+ T cells from tumor tissue were profiled separately from CD8+ T cells. The library was generated by PCR. Sequencing was carried out with a HiSeq X Ten. Starting from the raw public reads, TCRdb applied fastp trimming at Q25, assembled clones with MiXCR and retained in-frame beta chains. Rows matching on CDR3 protein sequence are summarized as one entry with the most common DNA and genes. This sample holds 13,000 to 15,000 distinct CDR3 sequences; around 40% were observed only once. In total, the top ten clones hold around 15% of the sample.

This clonotype was observed many times. Its antigen is not yet known. Nothing much larger sits one base from this clone, and base qualities are not available. The chain is assembled from TRBV27 and TRBJ2-2, and 7 junctional nucleotides match TRBD1. Sequenced: CD4+ T cells from the center of a lung tumor. The label giving this sample's cell subset or site can be read as: tumor center region. This clonotype was obtained from a male donor with lung adenocarcinoma. The CD4 and CD8 labels of this study may be unreliable. The sequence in DNA is TGTGCCAGCAGACCGGGACAGTCGAACACCGGGGAGCTGTTTTTT. The translation is CASRPGQSNTGELFF.